The 25 T cell receptor beta chains reported below all come from one sample, sequenced in a study of T-cell reconstitution after alpha-beta-depleted transplantation in children. A library of TCRbeta sequences, prepared with unique molecular identifiers, was generated. TCRdb used MiXCR to reprocess the PCR reads, holding one entry per CDR3 protein. The sample lists a few hundred thousand distinct CDR3 sequences, 10% to 15% occurring once. The starting material was PBMCs, mostly from graft donor cells, obtained 360 days after TCRalphabeta/CD19-depleted stem cell transplant. Source of these receptors: a male patient younger than 18 who had a stem cell transplant for acute myeloid leukemia, so the T cells may come from the graft donor.

This clonotype was counted at least ten times. V usage is TRBV3-1 and J usage is TRBJ2-1, with 11 positions matching TRBD2. With 0 bases clipped from V and 4 bases from J, the junction kept 5 bases outside the gene matches. This CDR3 spans 17 amino acids. Germline values: CDR1 LGHDT, CDR2 YNNKEL (reference sequence). The CDR3 is CASSQDRGTSGYNEQFF. The CDR3 DNA is TGTGCCAGCAGCCAAGATCGAGGGACTAGCGGTTACAATGAGCAGTTCTTC.

With respect to this clonotype: Because it lacks the conserved phenylalanine or tryptophan at the end, this CDR3 is likely a read error. V gene TRBV12-3 or TRBV12-4 combines with J gene TRBJ1-5; TRBD1 aligns across 8 bases. The CDR3 totals 14 residues. After removal of 2 bases from V and 6 bases from J, the junction contained 3 bases not matched to a gene. CDR3 nucleotides: TGTGCCAGCAGTTTACAGGGGGCGCGTCAGCCCCAGCATTGT. Residues: CASSLQGARQPQHC.

The CDR3 DNA follows: TGCAGTGCTAAGCGGACAGCGAACACCGGGGAGCTGTTTTTT. Residues: CSAKRTANTGELFF. The chain combines TRBV20-1 with TRBJ2-2, with D possibly being TRBD1 (6 bases). V was shortened by 4 bases and J by 0 bases, with 9 bases between the two germline ends. From germline, CDR1 is DFQATT and CDR2 SNEGSKA (reference sequence). CDR3 length: 14 amino acids.

The chain uses TRBV7-9 and TRBJ1-1, with 7 bases identical to TRBD1. The CDR3 totals 15 residues. Per germline, CDR1 SEHNR and CDR2 FQNEAQ (reference sequence). The V gene end was trimmed by 5 bases and the J gene end by 1 base; junction bases not matched to a gene: 7. CDR3 in amino acids: CASSPPGGWNTEAFF. The CDR3 DNA reads as TGTGCCAGCAGCCCTCCAGGGGGGTGGAACACTGAAGCTTTCTTT.

Only a few counts were recorded for this clonotype. The genes are TRBV24-1 and TRBJ2-1, with a tentative D call TRBD2 (6 bases). The CDR3 loop spans 16 amino acids. CDR1 is KGHDR and CDR2 is SFDVKD in the germline V gene. Trimming removed 4 bases at V and 0 bases at J, with 12 bases between. The CDR3 DNA sequence: TGTGCCACCAGTGACCGGACTATCAGCTCCTACAATGAGCAGTTCTTC. Translating it yields CATSDRTISSYNEQFF.

At least ten counts were recorded for this clonotype. The rearrangement joins TRBV20-1 to TRBJ2-7; D is unclear. The CDR3 sequence is 14 residues long. Trimming pared 1 base from V and 1 base from J, leaving 11 bases between. Germline V gene sequence: CDR1 DFQATT, CDR2 SNEGSKA (reference sequence). CDR3 amino acids: CSARVGPPSYEQYF. CDR3 bases: TGCAGTGCTAGAGTGGGCCCGCCTTCCTACGAGCAGTACTTC.

This clonotype has at least ten counts. The rearrangement links TRBV4-3 to TRBJ1-2; tentatively, D is TRBD1 (5 bases). V gave up 1 base and J gave up 4 bases, with 13 bases separating them. Germline values: CDR1 LGHNA, CDR2 YSLEER. The CDR3 is 15 amino acids. The chain's CDR3 is CASSQGGVSFYGYTF. The CDR3 coding sequence is TGCGCCAGCAGCCAAGGGGGGGTCTCCTTCTATGGCTACACCTTC.

The chain joins TRBV5-1 to TRBJ1-4; possible D gene TRBD1, 5 bases. The germline gives CDR1 SGHRS, CDR2 YFSETQ. Trimming took off 4 bases at V and 0 bases at J, with 28 bases between the two ends. The CDR3 is made up of 21 amino acids. CDR3 loop: CASSDRDGPTGAATTNEKLFF. The CDR3 DNA reads TGCGCCAGCAGCGACCGGGACGGTCCAACCGGGGCCGCAACAACTAATGAAAAACTGTTTTTT.

This clonotype has more than one count but fewer than ten. The V gene is TRBV20-1, the J gene TRBJ2-3; 14 bases line up with TRBD2. The CDR3 totals 17 residues. Per the germline V gene, CDR1 is DFQATT and CDR2 is SNEGSKA (reference sequence). The ends lost 6 bases at V and 0 bases at J; junction bases unmatched: 8. In DNA, the CDR3 is TGCAGTGCGACGGGACTAGCGGGAGCGGCTAGCACAGATACGCAGTATTTT. Its protein is CSATGLAGAASTDTQYF.

This clonotype came up many times. The chain links TRBV20-1 to TRBJ2-3, with D unclear. Germline values: CDR1 DFQATT, CDR2 SNEGSKA (reference sequence). V was cut by 4 bases and J by 2 bases, with 13 bases left in between. The CDR3 runs to 14 residues. CDR3 sequence reads: CSAIEQYDTDTQYF. The CDR3 nucleotides are TGCAGTGCTATAGAACAATATGACACAGATACGCAGTATTTT.

This clonotype was detected only a few times. The rearrangement uses TRBV18 and TRBJ2-1; 14 bases align to TRBD2. J lost 0 bases, V lost 6 bases, and 4 bases had no gene match. CDR1 is KGHSH and CDR2 is LQKENI in the germline V gene. CDR3 size: 17 residues. The CDR3 DNA follows: TGTGCCAGCTCCGGACTAGCGGGAGGATACTCCTACAATGAGCAGTTCTTC. Translating it yields CASSGLAGGYSYNEQFF.

In its sample, this clonotype was seen a few times. The chain joins TRBV2 to TRBJ2-5; tentatively, D is TRBD1 or TRBD2 (5 bases each). The CDR3 covers 14 residues. The V gene's germline CDR1 is SNHLY and CDR2 FYNNEI. V was trimmed by 0 bases and J by 7 bases, leaving 12 bases between them. The CDR3 DNA follows: TGTGCCAGCAGTGAAGCCCGGGGCCTGGGGACCCAGTACTTC. It is translated as CASSEARGLGTQYF. Complete variable domain (other parts from reference TRBV2 and TRBJ2-5): EPEVTQTPSHQVTQMGQEVILRCVPISNHLYFYWYRQILGQKVEFLVSFYNNEISEKSEIFDDQFSVERPDGSNFTLKIRSTKLEDSAMYFCASSEARGLGTQYFGPGTRLLVL.

V gene TRBV18 combines with J gene TRBJ2-1, with 10 bases aligning to TRBD2. From germline, CDR1 is KGHSH and CDR2 LQKENI. CDR3 length: 18 residues. V dropped 2 bases and J dropped 3; count of bases not matched to a gene: 10. CDR3 loop: CASSPLGRIAGGYNEQFF. The CDR3 DNA reads as TGTGCCAGCTCACCATTGGGAAGGATAGCGGGAGGCTACAATGAGCAGTTCTTC.

The chain links TRBV20-1 to TRBJ2-5; D unclear. Trimming took off 8 bases at V and 1 base at J, with 5 bases between the two ends. Germline V gives CDR1 DFQATT, CDR2 SNEGSKA (reference sequence). The CDR3 length is 10 residues. The CDR3 spells CSTFQETQYF. The CDR3, as DNA: TGCAGTACTTTCCAAGAGACCCAGTACTTC.

This clonotype occurred a few times. The chain employs TRBV5-1 and TRBJ1-2; D remains ambiguous. The CDR3 consists of 13 residues. Germline V lookup: CDR1 SGHRS, CDR2 YFSETQ. Trimming left V 0 bases short and J 5 bases short, with 8 bases between. Here the CDR3 reads CASSLVEGYGYTF. The DNA of the CDR3 is TGCGCCAGCAGCTTGGTGGAAGGATATGGCTACACCTTC.

This clonotype has only a few counts. The gene calls are TRBV20-1 and TRBJ1-3, with a tentative D call TRBD1 (6 bases). This CDR3 contains 14 residues. V was pared by 5 bases and J by 0 bases, with 11 bases between. The germline V gene encodes CDR1 DFQATT and CDR2 SNEGSKA (reference sequence). The chain's CDR3 is CSALQGASGNTIYF. The CDR3 nucleotides read TGCAGTGCTCTACAGGGCGCCTCTGGAAACACCATATATTTT.

This rearrangement joins TRBV14 to TRBJ2-7, with D tentatively TRBD1 (6 bases). The germline CDR1 and CDR2 sequences are SGHDN and FVKESK. V lost 2 bases and J 0 bases, leaving 8 bases between the germline ends. There are 14 residues in the CDR3. The CDR3 DNA is TGTGCCAGCAGCCAAAGGGGGATCTCCTACGAGCAGTACTTC. Encoded protein: CASSQRGISYEQYF.

This clonotype occurred a few times. The chain employs TRBV9 and TRBJ2-7, with D possibly called TRBD1 or TRBD2 (5 bases each). V was cut by 0 bases and J by 8 bases, with 12 bases left in between. Germline V CDR1 and CDR2: SGDLS, YYNGEE. The CDR3 is 13 residues long. Here the CDR3 DNA reads TGTGCCAGCAGCGTAGCCGGGGACGGGAAGCAGTACTTC. As protein: CASSVAGDGKQYF.

V gene TRBV29-1 combines with J gene TRBJ2-5; perhaps TRBD2 as D (6 bases). V dropped 4 bases and J dropped 1 base, with 16 bases sitting between them. From germline, CDR1 is SQVTM and CDR2 ANQGSEA. This CDR3 region has 15 residues. CDR3 region: CSVVERATLQETQYF. DNA for the CDR3: TGCAGCGTTGTGGAGCGGGCCACACTCCAAGAGACCCAGTACTTC.

This clonotype was seen only a few times. The V and J genes are TRBV20-1 and TRBJ2-5, with D perhaps matching TRBD1 (5 bases). Germline CDR1 reads DFQATT; CDR2 reads SNEGSKA (reference sequence). Trimming left V 0 bases short and J 5 bases short, with 16 bases between. The CDR3 has 15 residues. CDR3 sequence (DNA): TGCAGTGCTAGAGATTGGCTGGACATGGTGGAGACCCAGTACTTC. Residues: CSARDWLDMVETQYF.

This clonotype has ten or more counts. This rearrangement joins TRBV28 to TRBJ2-5; D possibly corresponds to TRBD2 (6 bases). Trimming removed 9 bases from V and 9 bases from J, with 11 bases in between. Germline CDR1 reads MDHEN; CDR2 reads SYDVKM. The CDR3 contains 10 residues. Here the CDR3 reads CASGGLAQYF. The CDR3 nucleotides read TGTGCCAGTGGGGGGTTGGCCCAGTACTTC.

The chain combines TRBV20-1 with TRBJ2-3; 12 bases match TRBD1. CDR1 DFQATT and CDR2 SNEGSKA come from the germline V gene (reference sequence). The CDR3 sequence is 17 residues long. V trimming: 6 bases; J trimming: 0 bases; junction bases outside the gene matches: 10. CDR3 coding DNA: TGCAGTGCGACGGGACAGGGGGCTTTTCGTAGCACAGATACGCAGTATTTT. This sequence encodes CSATGQGAFRSTDTQYF.

This clonotype has just a few counts. The rearrangement links TRBV7-8 to TRBJ2-7; 10 nucleotides agree with TRBD2. The junction had 5 bases not matched to a gene; V was cut back by 3 bases and J by 3 bases. This CDR3 has 15 residues. The V gene's germline CDR1 is SGHVS and CDR2 FQNEAQ. The CDR3 loop is CASSFGRTSGYEQYF. CDR3 sequence (DNA): TGTGCCAGCAGCTTTGGAAGGACTAGCGGCTACGAGCAGTACTTC.

The chain has TRBV20-1 and TRBJ2-7; perhaps TRBD1 as D (6 bases). Per germline, CDR1 DFQATT and CDR2 SNEGSKA (reference sequence). V was cut by 1 base and J by 1 base, with 17 bases left in between. The CDR3 is 16 amino acids. CDR3 region: CSARGRGKGDSYEQYF. The CDR3 nucleotides read TGCAGTGCTAGAGGACGCGGCAAGGGGGATTCCTACGAGCAGTACTTC.

A remark on this clonotype: The conserved closing phenylalanine or tryptophan is absent in this CDR3, likely reflecting a read error. The rearrangement links TRBV28 to TRBJ2-5, with D unclear. Germline loops: CDR1 MDHEN, CDR2 SYDVKM. The CDR3 runs 14 residues. V was pared by 6 bases and J by 4 bases, with 15 bases between. The CDR3 bases are TGTGCCAGCAGCCTAGTCCCACTCCGAGAGACCCAGTACTCC. It specifies CASSLVPLRETQYS.